The TCR beta chain described here comes from a study of Ad26.COV2.S vaccination and SARS-CoV-2 variants. The wider study: Enrolled in COV1001, the donor was in the Ad26.COV2.S trial arm, which received the vaccine.

This sample's treatment: some 19 received Ad26.COV2.S at low or high dose, single or two shots; about 5 received placebo; per-sample allocation not given. Day 63 following the first vaccine or placebo injection was when the samples were taken. The V and J ends lost 4 bases and 6 bases respectively, with 12 bases between them. The germline CDR1 and CDR2 sequences are LGHNA and YSLEER. The CDR3 covers 14 residues. TCRdb's copy holds only in-frame clones and misses some; the assay was immunoSEQ multiplex PCR. The sample records approximately 450,000 clones, 75% to 95% being singletons. This receptor was taken from a person aged 18 to 59 who received the Ad26.COV2.S COVID-19 vaccine or a placebo. The genes are TRBV4-3 and TRBJ2-2; D ambiguous. The sample was peripheral blood, taken in a trial of Ad26.COV2.S vaccine versus placebo. This CDR3 is CASSLDMAPGELFF. CDR3 coding DNA: TGCGCCAGCAGCCTAGACATGGCCCCCGGGGAGCTGTTTTTT.